The text below deals with one T cell receptor (beta chain). Its antigen is not known. With random hexamers, roughly 0.45 to 1 ug RNA was reverse transcribed. A single record per CDR3 protein comes from TCRdb applying MiXCR to the immunoSEQ multiplex PCR reads. The sample has approximately 190,000 distinct CDR3 sequences, just under 95% seen once. V shed 1 base, J shed 1 base, and the junction held 4 bases outside the gene matches. The CDR3 is 15 residues long. Germline CDR1 reads DFQATT; CDR2 reads SNEGSKA (reference sequence). Negative isolation yielded CD4+ and CD8+ T cells, and FACS enriched TEMRA cells. The source of the sample is a study of CD8 T cells in Susac syndrome. General study results and limits: Total CD8+ repertoires held about 15 Susac-specific public clones, while CD8+ TEMRA repertoires held a few. As acknowledged by the study, its TCR sequencing and HLA analysis included a relatively small number of individuals.

V gene TRBV20-1 combines with J gene TRBJ1-2; 9 nucleotides align to TRBD1. This sequence was found in a human donor with Susac syndrome. Input material: CD8+ T cells from PBMCs. CDR3 in DNA: TGCAGTGCTAGAGTAGGGACAGGGAGTAACTATGGCTACACCTTC. Amino acids: CSARVGTGSNYGYTF.